These 5 T cell receptor beta chains originate from one sample sequenced in a study of beta chain features in type 1 diabetes. cDNA synthesis used the whole RNA isolate, giving expressed TCRB sequences. The method was immunoSEQ multiplex PCR; TCRdb's version includes in-frame clones alone and lacks a portion of them. This sample has 900,000 or so clones, with 15% to 20% found just once. Specimen: naive CD4+ T cells from blood. The receptors stem from a woman between 18 and 29 years old in good health.

Of note for this clone: The identical CDR3 is also encoded by other nucleotide sequences in the sample. The chain combines TRBV7-9 with TRBJ1-1; possible D gene TRBD1, 6 bases. The CDR3 extends over 13 amino acids. CDR1 is SEHNR and CDR2 is FQNEAQ in the germline V gene (reference sequence). With 5 bases removed from V and 1 base from J, the gap between germline ends came to 8 bases. The CDR3 nucleotides read TGTGCCAGCAGCGTGACAGGGAACACTGAAGCTTTCTTT. It codes for CASSVTGNTEAFF.

The sample holds a few counts of this clone. This chain connects TRBV6-4 to TRBJ2-1, with 7 bases lining up with TRBD2. CDR1 MRHNA and CDR2 SNTAGT come from the germline V gene. J gave up 0 bases and V 3 bases, and 2 bases lay outside the gene matches. The CDR3 consists of 15 residues. The CDR3 is CASSEGRASYNEQFF. The CDR3 nucleotides read TGTGCCAGCAGTGAAGGGAGGGCCTCCTACAATGAGCAGTTCTTC.

A few counts support this clone. The gene calls are TRBV10-3 and TRBJ1-5; TRBD1 might be the D (6 bases). From germline, CDR1 is ENHRY and CDR2 SYGVKD. The V and J ends lost 3 bases and 8 bases respectively, with 11 bases between them. The CDR3 has 13 residues. The CDR3 is CAISDRPGEPQHF. For the CDR3, the DNA is TGTGCCATCAGTGACAGACCAGGGGAGCCCCAGCATTTT.

This clone showed up just a few times. V gene TRBV5-1 combines with J gene TRBJ2-3; D is undetermined. Trimming left V 0 bases short and J 4 bases short, with 6 bases between. CDR3 length: 13 residues. CDR1 SGHRS and CDR2 YFSETQ come from the germline V gene. CDR3 loop: CASSLGPSDTQYF. The CDR3 bases are TGCGCCAGCAGCTTGGGCCCGTCAGATACGCAGTATTTT.

This chain links TRBV18 with TRBJ1-1, with D perhaps TRBD1 (5 bases). CDR3 length: 15 residues. V was trimmed by 6 bases and J by 0 bases, leaving 14 bases between them. The germline gives CDR1 KGHSH, CDR2 LQKENI. The DNA of the CDR3 is TGTGCCAGCTCCGATGGCCCGGGGGTGAACACTGAAGCTTTCTTT. Translating it yields CASSDGPGVNTEAFF.